This T cell receptor (beta chain) was profiled in a study of Graves' ophthalmopathy and Graves' hyperthyroidism. The authors amplified TCR beta CDR3 regions, and they did so from RNA transcripts for repertoire sequencing. First-round RT-PCR used HTBI primers; second-round multiplex PCR followed. From the multiplex PCR reads, TCRdb called clonotypes with MiXCR, one entry per CDR3 protein. The sample yields about 740,000 distinct CDR3 sequences, around 40% seen once. Germline loops: CDR1 SGHKS, CDR2 YYEKEE (reference sequence). The length of the CDR3 is 11 residues. Trimming removed 0 bases at V and 11 bases at J, with 8 bases between.

Sequenced material: peripheral blood. The TCR was taken from an adult man with Graves' ophthalmopathy. V and J are TRBV5-5 and TRBJ1-1, with D unresolved. The CDR3 loop is CASSLEAGAFF. The CDR3 DNA is TGTGCCAGCAGCTTGGAGGCTGGGGCTTTCTTT. Filled out from reference TRBV5-5 and TRBJ1-1, the complete variable domain reads DAGVTQSPTHLIKTRGQQVTLRCSPISGHKSVSWYQQVLGQGPQFIFQYYEKEERGRGNFPDRFSARQFPNYSSELNVNALLLGDSALYLCASSLEAGAFFGQGTRLTVV.